This T cell receptor beta chain derives from a study of cytomegalovirus exposure and HLA in healthy donors. About the study: Among over 350 genotyped donors, 65% to 90% fell in the Caucasian-associated ancestry cluster. Study-level results: The study assumed roughly uniform donor sequencing depth for presence/absence analyses.

In the case of this clone: The antigen remains unidentified.

Researchers ran the PCR with 60 Vbeta and 13 Jbeta primers. Authors' methods: Among the unique TCR beta chains that a later analysis counted, about 79 million in all, around 11 million were shared. Profiled with immunoSEQ multiplex PCR; TCRdb holds only in-frame clones, not every one. V, J and clone size reflect that table, while D and trimming were determined from the DNA. The sample holds under 200,000 clones, over 70% seen once. The sample consisted of PBMCs. This sequence was found in a woman in her forties or fifties in good health and CMV-seronegative.

In DNA form, the CDR3 reads TGTGCCAGCAGCTGGGGAACCGGGACAGGGGCCAACGTCCTGACTTTC. Translated, it gives CASSWGTGTGANVLTF. The chain is built from TRBV11-2 and TRBJ2-6; the D gene is possibly TRBD1 (6 bases). The ends were cut back, 4 bases at V and 4 bases at J, with 14 bases in the middle. CDR1 is SGHAT and CDR2 is FQNNGV in the germline V gene. CDR3 length: 16 amino acids.